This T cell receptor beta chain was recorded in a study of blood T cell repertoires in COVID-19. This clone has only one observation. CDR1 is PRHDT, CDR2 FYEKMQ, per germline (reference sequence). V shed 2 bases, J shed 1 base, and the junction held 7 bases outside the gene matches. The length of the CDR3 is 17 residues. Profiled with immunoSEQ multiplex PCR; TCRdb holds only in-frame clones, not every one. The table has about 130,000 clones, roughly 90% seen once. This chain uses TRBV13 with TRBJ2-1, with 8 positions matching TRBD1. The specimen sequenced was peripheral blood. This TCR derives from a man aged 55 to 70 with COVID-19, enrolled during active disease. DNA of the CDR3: TGTGCCAGCAGCTTACTGGCAGGGGGCTTGTCCTACAATGAGCAGTTCTTC. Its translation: CASSLLAGGLSYNEQFF.